The 26 T cell receptor beta chains given below trace back to one sample, sequenced in a study of response to subunit inactivated influenza vaccine. TCRdb passed the RT-PCR reads through MiXCR, listing each CDR3 protein once. The profile shows hundreds of thousands of distinct CDR3 sequences, around 8% of them singletons. Sequenced material: PBMCs from blood, taken approximately 25 months after vaccination. All receptors come from a man between 50 and 70 years old who received an inactivated influenza vaccine.

In its sample, this clonotype was seen a few times. The chain links TRBV3-1 to TRBJ2-7; the match to TRBD1 covers 12 bases. CDR1 is LGHDT and CDR2 is YNNKEL in the germline V gene (reference sequence). V lost 5 bases to trimming and J lost 7 bases; unmatched junction nucleotides: 9. CDR3 length: 15 amino acids. The CDR3 spells CASSFWGQGAREQYF. CDR3 nucleotide sequence: TGTGCCAGCAGCTTTTGGGGACAGGGGGCACGAGAGCAGTACTTC.

This rearrangement joins TRBV20-1 to TRBJ2-7; a possible D gene is TRBD1 (5 bases). The germline gives CDR1 DFQATT, CDR2 SNEGSKA (reference sequence). Trimming took 1 base from V and 3 from J, leaving 10 bases between them. The CDR3 consists of 13 residues. Here the CDR3 reads CSARGWQGYEQYF. The CDR3 DNA follows: TGCAGTGCTAGAGGCTGGCAGGGCTACGAGCAGTACTTC.

The chain carries TRBV7-9 and TRBJ2-7; D remains unclear. The CDR3 is made up of 16 amino acids. The germline gives CDR1 SEHNR, CDR2 FQNEAQ (reference sequence). Trimming pared 0 bases from V and 7 bases from J, leaving 19 bases between. CDR3 region: CASSLARIRGFTEQYF. DNA of the CDR3: TGTGCCAGCAGCTTAGCGAGAATCAGAGGTTTTACGGAGCAGTACTTC.

This clonotype occurred a few times. This chain connects TRBV5-1 to TRBJ1-6; D not resolved. Trimming took 0 bases from V and 10 from J, leaving 8 bases between them. The CDR3 sequence is 13 residues long. Per germline, CDR1 SGHRS and CDR2 YFSETQ. The DNA of the CDR3 is TGCGCCAGCAGCTTGGGTGGAGGGTCACCCCTCCACTTT. Translation gives CASSLGGGSPLHF.

V usage is TRBV20-1 and J usage is TRBJ2-3; D gene ambiguous. The CDR3 runs 14 residues. CDR1 is DFQATT and CDR2 is SNEGSKA in the germline V gene (reference sequence). V was clipped by 3 bases and J by 4 bases, with 14 bases between them. The CDR3 sequence is CSASQVVGADTQYF. CDR3 nucleotides: TGCAGTGCTAGTCAGGTAGTTGGTGCAGATACGCAGTATTTT.

This clonotype has a handful of counts. The chain carries TRBV12-3 or TRBV12-4 and TRBJ2-5; D could derive from TRBD1 or TRBD2 (7 bases each). Trimming took off 7 bases at V and 5 bases at J, with 20 bases between the two ends. The CDR3 consists of 15 residues. The DNA for the CDR3 is TGTGCCAGCACCCTCCGACTAGCCAGGGGGGAGACCCAGTACTTC. Protein: CASTLRLARGETQYF.

This clonotype was found a few times. The gene calls are TRBV12-3 or TRBV12-4 and TRBJ2-3, with 10 bases matching TRBD2. CDR3 length: 14 residues. V lost 8 bases and J lost 4; bases outside the gene matches: 6. CDR3 loop: CASRLAGGPDTQYF. DNA of the CDR3: TGTGCCAGCCGATTAGCGGGAGGCCCAGATACGCAGTATTTT.

The V gene is TRBV11-1, the J gene TRBJ2-2, with D uncertain. This CDR3 spans 14 amino acids. Germline-derived CDR1 and CDR2 are SGHAT and FQDESV (reference sequence). Trimming shortened V by 1 base and J by 5 bases, and 8 bases separated the two germline ends. Here the CDR3 reads CASSLGGITGELFF. The CDR3 region has the DNA TGTGCCAGCAGCTTAGGAGGCATTACCGGGGAGCTGTTTTTT.

Ten or more counts support this clonotype. This chain joins TRBV5-4 and TRBJ1-1, with TRBD1 identical over 8 bases. This CDR3 spans 14 amino acids. Germline V gives CDR1 SGHNT, CDR2 YYREEE (reference sequence). V was clipped by 3 bases and J by 4 bases; unmatched bases: 5. DNA for the CDR3: TGTGCCAGCAGCTACGGACAGGGTGCCACTGAAGCTTTCTTT. Encoded protein: CASSYGQGATEAFF.

This clonotype appeared many times. The rearrangement joins TRBV5-1 to TRBJ2-3; D is perhaps TRBD2 (5 bases). Trimming removed 0 bases from V and 1 base from J, with 9 bases in between. The CDR3 loop spans 15 amino acids. In germline, CDR1 is SGHRS, CDR2 YFSETQ. The CDR3 protein is CASSLGGSGTDTQYF. The CDR3 DNA follows: TGCGCCAGCAGCTTGGGGGGTAGCGGCACAGATACGCAGTATTTT.

This clonotype was recorded many times. This chain joins TRBV5-1 and TRBJ2-3; TRBD2 matches at 9 bases. After removal of 3 bases from V and 2 bases from J, the junction contained 4 bases not matched to a gene. Germline CDR1 reads SGHRS; CDR2 reads YFSETQ. The length of the CDR3 is 15 residues. The DNA of the CDR3 is TGCGCCAGCAGCTCCCAGCGGGGGGACACAGATACGCAGTATTTT. Its protein product is CASSSQRGDTDTQYF.

The gene calls are TRBV2 and TRBJ1-1; 8 nucleotides match TRBD1. Unmatched junction bases numbered 7, after V lost 7 bases and J lost 0 bases. This CDR3 region has 15 residues. Germline lookup yields CDR1 SNHLY and CDR2 FYNNEI. In DNA form, the CDR3 reads TGTGCCAGCACGGGCAGGGGGCATGTGAACACTGAAGCTTTCTTT. Its translation is CASTGRGHVNTEAFF.

This clonotype occurred a few times. The genes are TRBV4-3 and TRBJ2-3; 12 bases map to TRBD2. There are 18 residues in the CDR3. The V gene end was trimmed by 4 bases and the J gene end by 1 base; junction bases not matched to a gene: 9. CDR1 is LGHNA, CDR2 YSLEER, per germline. CDR3 nucleotides: TGCGCCAGCAGCCTGAGACTAGCGGGAGTTTTCCGCACAGATACGCAGTATTTT. Its translation: CASSLRLAGVFRTDTQYF.

The chain recombines TRBV14 with TRBJ2-5; no clear D. V lost 0 bases and J lost 13, with 18 bases in between. The CDR3 is 14 amino acids. The germline V gene encodes CDR1 SGHDN and CDR2 FVKESK. The CDR3 here is CASSQDPPSRRRYF. For the CDR3, the DNA is TGTGCCAGCAGCCAAGACCCCCCTTCTAGACGGCGGTACTTC. The whole variable domain, filled in from reference TRBV14 and TRBJ2-5, reads EAGVTQFPSHSVIEKGQTVTLRCDPISGHDNLYWYRRVMGKEIKFLLHFVKESKQDESGMPNNRFLAERTGGTYSTLKVQPAELEDSGVYFCASSQDPPSRRRYFGPGTRLLVL.

The rearrangement links TRBV20-1 to TRBJ2-1; D is ambiguous. CDR1 and CDR2 from the germline V gene are DFQATT and SNEGSKA (reference sequence). The CDR3 is 11 residues long. Trimming pared 4 bases from V and 7 bases from J, leaving 8 bases between. In DNA, the CDR3 is TGCAGTGCTACAGATTCTAATGAGCAGTTCTTC. This encodes CSATDSNEQFF.

The chain recombines TRBV29-1 with TRBJ2-3; weak D call: TRBD2 (6 bases). This CDR3 region has 14 residues. CDR1 is SQVTM and CDR2 is ANQGSEA in the germline V gene. The V end was cut by 1 base, the J end by 3 bases, with 11 bases between. The CDR3 is CSVEAGDITDTQYF. CDR3 sequence (DNA): TGCAGCGTTGAAGCGGGAGATATTACAGATACGCAGTATTTT.

The chain combines TRBV4-1 with TRBJ2-1; 7 nucleotides match TRBD1. The germline V gene has CDR1 MGHRA and CDR2 YSYEKL. V shed 3 bases and J 4 bases; nucleotides not matched to a gene: 3. This CDR3 is built from 14 residues. In DNA form, the CDR3 reads TGCGCCAGCAGCCACCTGGGACAGTACAATGAGCAGTTCTTC. Translating it yields CASSHLGQYNEQFF.

This clonotype has only a few counts. The chain has TRBV20-1 and TRBJ1-4; possible D gene TRBD1, 5 bases. V was cut by 4 bases and J by 8 bases, with 14 bases left in between. Germline V lookup: CDR1 DFQATT, CDR2 SNEGSKA (reference sequence). The CDR3 covers 13 residues. Written as DNA, the CDR3 is TGCAGTGCTATTCTAGCAAGGGACGAAAAACTGTTTTTT. Residues: CSAILARDEKLFF.

J is TRBJ1-1 and V is TRBV5-1, with a tentative D call TRBD1 (6 bases). The CDR3 is 16 residues long. Germline CDR1 and CDR2: SGHRS and YFSETQ. Trimming pared 2 bases from V and 1 base from J, leaving 15 bases between. DNA of the CDR3: TGCGCCAGCAGCTTCTCATCGGGACAATCGAACACTGAAGCTTTCTTT. Translation: CASSFSSGQSNTEAFF.

The J gene is TRBJ2-2, the V gene TRBV5-1, with TRBD2 matching 11 bases. The CDR3 consists of 16 residues. V was clipped by 1 base and J by 7 bases; unmatched bases: 6. Germline lookup yields CDR1 SGHRS and CDR2 YFSETQ. The CDR3, as DNA: TGCGCCAGCAGCTTGATGACCGGGACTAGCGGCGGGGAGCTGTTTTTT. It is translated as CASSLMTGTSGGELFF.

The V call is TRBV12-3 or TRBV12-4, the J call TRBJ1-1; D possibly corresponds to TRBD1 (5 bases). With 4 bases removed from V and 0 bases from J, the gap between germline ends came to 12 bases. The CDR3 sequence is 15 residues long. The CDR3 coding sequence is TGTGCCAGCAGTTCTGGGGCTTCAATGAACACTGAAGCTTTCTTT. Amino acid sequence: CASSSGASMNTEAFF.

This clonotype has a count of ten or more. This chain links TRBV29-1 with TRBJ2-1; 10 bases are shared with TRBD2. Trimming took 4 bases from V and 4 from J; bases not matched to a gene: 7. Germline V gene lookup returns CDR1 SQVTM and CDR2 ANQGSEA. The CDR3 has 15 residues. DNA of the CDR3: TGCAGCGTTGTGCGGGCTAGCGGGAGATACAATGAGCAGTTCTTC. This encodes CSVVRASGRYNEQFF.

This clonotype was recorded at least ten times. The rearrangement joins TRBV20-1 to TRBJ1-2; TRBD1 agrees at 11 bases. CDR1 and CDR2 (germline): DFQATT, SNEGSKA (reference sequence). With 6 bases clipped from V and 6 bases from J, the junction kept 9 bases outside the gene matches. The CDR3 has 14 residues. In DNA form, the CDR3 reads TGCAGTGCCCCTCACCGGGACAGGGGGGATGGCTACACCTTC. Encoded protein: CSAPHRDRGDGYTF.

The chain has TRBV4-2 and TRBJ2-7; D is ambiguous. V was clipped by 1 base and J by 2 bases, with 9 bases between them. The germline gives CDR1 LGHNA, CDR2 YNFKEQ. The CDR3 is 14 amino acids. The CDR3 nucleotides are TGTGCCAGCAGCCAAGGTTTCTCCGCCTACGAGCAGTACTTC. Amino acid sequence: CASSQGFSAYEQYF.

This chain links TRBV5-6 with TRBJ2-4; D ambiguous. Deletions cut 0 bases from V and 0 bases from J, with 13 bases between. Germline values: CDR1 SGHDT, CDR2 YYEEEE. The CDR3 is 17 amino acids. CDR3 protein: CASSLAFPVRAKNIQYF. The DNA of the CDR3 is TGTGCCAGCAGCTTGGCCTTTCCGGTCCGAGCCAAAAACATTCAGTACTTC.

J is TRBJ2-5 and V is TRBV29-1; either TRBD1 or TRBD2 may fit D (5 bases each). The CDR3 has 12 residues. Trimming took off 6 bases at V and 4 bases at J, with 12 bases between the two ends. Germline-derived CDR1 and CDR2 are SQVTM and ANQGSEA. CDR3 in amino acids: CSVGALGETQYF. The CDR3 coding sequence is TGCAGCGTCGGGGCTTTGGGAGAGACCCAGTACTTC. Filled out from reference TRBV29-1 and TRBJ2-5, the complete variable domain reads SAVISQKPSRDICQRGTSLTIQCQVDSQVTMMFWYRQQPGQSLTLIATANQGSEATYESGFVIDKFPISRPNLTFSTLTVSNMSPEDSSIYLCSVGALGETQYFGPGTRLLVL.